These 22 T cell receptor beta chains originate from one sample sequenced in a study of shared clonotypes between healthy human individuals. Generated by immunoSEQ multiplex PCR, the TCRdb table keeps only in-frame clones and is missing some. The table shows some 2,000,000 clones, with approximately 94% occurring only once. The sample comprised naive CD4+ T cells sorted from blood. Subset here: CD45RA+ positively selected. Receptors originate from a man aged 18 to 30 in good health.

The chain recombines TRBV6-6 with TRBJ2-7; possibly TRBD1 or TRBD2 for D (6 bases each). Germline CDR1 MNHNY, CDR2 SVGAGI (reference sequence). The CDR3 has 15 amino acids. Trimming removed 6 bases from V and 2 bases from J, with 17 bases in between. The CDR3 DNA reads as TGTGCCAGCAGCCCACCCCCGGGGGCAGCCTACGAGCAGTACTTC. Amino acids: CASSPPPGAAYEQYF.

The chain combines TRBV30 with TRBJ1-5; D perhaps matches TRBD1 (6 bases). The CDR3 length is 13 residues. Germline CDR1 and CDR2: GTSNPN and SVGIG (reference sequence). V lost 2 bases and J 5 bases, leaving 10 bases between the germline ends. CDR3 in amino acids: CAWSNREYQPQHF. The DNA of the CDR3 is TGTGCCTGGAGTAACAGGGAATATCAGCCCCAGCATTTT.

The V call is TRBV2, the J call TRBJ1-1; tentative D call: TRBD1 (6 bases). This CDR3 region has 15 residues. Germline V CDR1 and CDR2: SNHLY, FYNNEI. The V end lost 6 bases, the J end lost 5 bases, and 19 bases lay between the germline ends. CDR3 sequence (DNA): TGTGCCAGCAGCACCATCCCACAGGGAGATACTGAAGCTTTCTTT. Translated, it gives CASSTIPQGDTEAFF.

This chain uses TRBV6-5 with TRBJ1-1; a possible D gene is TRBD1 (6 bases). The CDR3 loop spans 11 amino acids. Trimming cost V 7 bases and J 8 bases, with 11 bases left between them. Per the germline V gene, CDR1 is MNHEY and CDR2 is SVGAGI. The CDR3 DNA sequence: TGTGCCAGCACCCGCAGGGGCGAAGCTTTCTTT. This gives the protein CASTRRGEAFF.

The chain has TRBV5-1 and TRBJ1-6; D is unresolved. The CDR3 sequence is 15 residues long. Germline V gene data show CDR1 as SGHRS and CDR2 as YFSETQ. V lost 0 bases and J lost 8, with 12 bases in between. The CDR3: CASSLAITSYSPLHF. The CDR3 coding sequence is TGCGCCAGCAGCTTGGCCATCACCTCATATTCACCCCTCCACTTT.

This chain links TRBV6-1 with TRBJ2-7, with 9 nucleotides matching TRBD2. Unmatched junction bases numbered 5, after V lost 2 bases and J lost 3 bases. CDR3 length: 15 amino acids. Germline V gene lookup returns CDR1 MNHNS and CDR2 SASEGT. The CDR3 DNA reads TGTGCCAGCAGTGAAAGAGTAGCGGGGGTCTACGAGCAGTACTTC. Translated: CASSERVAGVYEQYF.

This sequence joins TRBV11-1 and TRBJ2-3; no reliable D call. Trimming removed 1 base from V and 0 bases from J, with 11 bases in between. CDR3 size: 16 residues. Germline CDR1 SGHAT, CDR2 FQDESV (reference sequence). The CDR3 DNA is TGTGCCAGCAGCTTAGGAACAGCCCTGAGCACAGATACGCAGTATTTT. Translating gives CASSLGTALSTDTQYF. Looking up the rest from reference TRBV11-1 and TRBJ2-3 gives the full variable domain: EAEVAQSPRYKITEKSQAVAFWCDPISGHATLYWYRQILGQGPELLVQFQDESVVDDSQLPKDRFSAERLKGVDSTLKIQPAELGDSAMYLCASSLGTALSTDTQYFGPGTRLTVL.

The chain is built from TRBV18 and TRBJ2-7; weak D call: TRBD1 (6 bases). This CDR3 has 14 residues. Germline assignment: CDR1 KGHSH and CDR2 LQKENI. V was cut by 3 bases and J by 8 bases, with 17 bases left in between. CDR3 bases: TGTGCCAGCTCACCGGACAGAGCACCCCACAAGCAGTACTTC. It is translated as CASSPDRAPHKQYF.

As DNA, the CDR3 is TGTGCCAGCAGTATGGGAGATGGGGCAGATACGCAGTATTTT. Protein product: CASSMGDGADTQYF. V gene TRBV7-6 combines with J gene TRBJ2-3; D perhaps matches TRBD2 (5 bases). Trimming left V 6 bases short and J 4 bases short, with 14 bases between. Germline V gene lookup returns CDR1 SGHVS and CDR2 FNYEAQ. The CDR3 has 14 amino acids.

CDR3 nucleotides: TGTGCCAGCTCATATGCTAATAACTATGGCTACACCTTC. Translation gives CASSYANNYGYTF. The chain links TRBV18 to TRBJ1-2; unclear D gene. V was shortened by 5 bases and J by 1 base, with 8 bases between the two germline ends. Germline CDR1 KGHSH, CDR2 LQKENI. The CDR3 length is 13 residues.

The chain recombines TRBV5-5 with TRBJ1-2, with D uncertain. V gave up 2 bases and J gave up 3 bases, with 8 bases separating them. There are 13 residues in the CDR3. In germline, CDR1 is SGHKS, CDR2 YYEKEE (reference sequence). The CDR3 reads CASSFEIYYGYTF. The CDR3 DNA is TGTGCCAGCAGCTTCGAGATTTACTATGGCTACACCTTC.

The chain carries TRBV6-6 and TRBJ1-3; D might be TRBD1 (5 bases). The CDR3 loop spans 14 amino acids. Trimming took 5 bases from V and 3 from J, leaving 11 bases between them. CDR1 is MNHNY, CDR2 SVGAGI, per germline (reference sequence). The CDR3 DNA is TGTGCCAGCAGTAGATTGGGGGTTGGAAACACCATATATTTT. This gives the protein CASSRLGVGNTIYF.

This clone came up a few times. The identical CDR3 is also encoded by other nucleotide sequences in the sample. The gene calls are TRBV10-3 and TRBJ1-5; no clear D. The length of the CDR3 is 12 residues. In germline, CDR1 is ENHRY, CDR2 SYGVKD. V lost 3 bases to trimming and J lost 1 base, with 1 base between them. Here the CDR3 reads CAISDSNQPQHF. The CDR3 nucleotides read TGTGCCATCAGTGACAGCAATCAGCCCCAGCATTTT.

This chain connects TRBV5-6 to TRBJ2-4; 9 bases agree with TRBD2. The CDR3 loop spans 16 amino acids. The J segment lost 6 bases and the V segment lost 0 bases, leaving 7 bases of the junction unmatched. Germline V gene data show CDR1 as SGHDT and CDR2 as YYEEEE. The CDR3 DNA is TGTGCCAGCAGCTTGGGGAGCGGGGGGCCCGGAAACATTCAGTACTTC. Its translation is CASSLGSGGPGNIQYF.

The chain uses TRBV6-6 and TRBJ1-3; TRBD1 might be the D (6 bases). The CDR3 is 14 amino acids. Per the germline V gene, CDR1 is MNHNY and CDR2 is SVGAGI (reference sequence). Trimming removed 6 bases from V and 2 bases from J, with 11 bases in between. The CDR3 reads CASSPTGTGNTIYF. CDR3 DNA sequence: TGTGCCAGCAGCCCTACAGGGACTGGAAACACCATATATTTT.

This CDR3 reads CASSLRNSGKGYQPQHF. The DNA for the CDR3 is TGTGCCAGCAGCCTCCGAAACTCAGGGAAGGGGTACCAGCCCCAGCATTTT. The chain is built from TRBV7-8 and TRBJ1-5; TRBD1 might be the D (5 bases). V was shortened by 5 bases and J by 7 bases, with 24 bases between the two germline ends. Germline values: CDR1 SGHVS, CDR2 FQNEAQ. This CDR3 comprises 17 residues.

Comments on this clone: The sample holds other DNA sequences that translate to the same CDR3. The chain carries TRBV20-1 and TRBJ1-1, with D maybe TRBD1 (5 bases). This CDR3 contains 11 residues. Germline V CDR1 and CDR2: DFQATT, SNEGSKA (reference sequence). Trimming took 5 bases from V and 5 from J, leaving 9 bases between them. The CDR3 region is CSASTGTEAFF. In nucleotides, the CDR3 is TGCAGTGCTTCTACAGGTACTGAAGCTTTCTTT.

The rearrangement links TRBV7-8 to TRBJ2-5; D gene ambiguous. CDR1 and CDR2 from the germline V gene are SGHVS and FQNEAQ. The germline V and J ends were trimmed by 1 base and 4 bases, with 10 bases remaining between them. The CDR3 contains 14 residues. CDR3 sequence reads: CASSLVSRRETQYF. CDR3 nucleotides: TGTGCCAGCAGCTTAGTGAGCCGACGAGAGACCCAGTACTTC.

The CDR3 bases are TGTGCCAGCATTCCGGGACTAGCGGGAGCGGAGACCCAGTACTTC. It yields the protein CASIPGLAGAETQYF. The rearrangement links TRBV6-1 to TRBJ2-5; 14 bases match TRBD2. The CDR3 has 15 amino acids. V lost 7 bases, J lost 5 bases, and 6 bases stayed unmatched. CDR1 and CDR2 from the germline V gene are MNHNS and SASEGT.

This clone was seen only once. The same CDR3 can be traced to other DNA sequences in this sample. The chain recombines TRBV5-4 with TRBJ2-5; tentatively, D is TRBD2 (5 bases). Germline V gene lookup returns CDR1 SGHNT and CDR2 YYREEE (reference sequence). The CDR3 is 14 amino acids. Trimming left V 4 bases short and J 2 bases short, with 12 bases between. The CDR3 DNA sequence: TGTGCCAGCAGCCTCCGAGGGAGACAAGAGACCCAGTACTTC. Its protein is CASSLRGRQETQYF.

In regard to this clone: This sample includes further DNA sequences coding for the same CDR3. The chain carries TRBV5-1 and TRBJ2-7; no reliable D call. There are 11 residues in the CDR3. Germline values: CDR1 SGHRS, CDR2 YFSETQ. The V gene lost 4 bases and the J gene lost 1 base, with 3 bases spanning the gap. The CDR3, as DNA: TGCGCCAGCAGCGGTTCCTACGAGCAGTACTTC. Translated, it gives CASSGSYEQYF.

This clone has a single count. The chain links TRBV13 to TRBJ1-1; D gene unclear. This CDR3 region has 15 residues. Germline V lookup: CDR1 PRHDT, CDR2 FYEKMQ (reference sequence). With 0 bases removed from V and 3 bases from J, the gap between germline ends came to 11 bases. The CDR3 region has the DNA TGTGCCAGCAGCTTAGGCCACCCGAGCGACACTGAAGCTTTCTTT. As protein: CASSLGHPSDTEAFF.